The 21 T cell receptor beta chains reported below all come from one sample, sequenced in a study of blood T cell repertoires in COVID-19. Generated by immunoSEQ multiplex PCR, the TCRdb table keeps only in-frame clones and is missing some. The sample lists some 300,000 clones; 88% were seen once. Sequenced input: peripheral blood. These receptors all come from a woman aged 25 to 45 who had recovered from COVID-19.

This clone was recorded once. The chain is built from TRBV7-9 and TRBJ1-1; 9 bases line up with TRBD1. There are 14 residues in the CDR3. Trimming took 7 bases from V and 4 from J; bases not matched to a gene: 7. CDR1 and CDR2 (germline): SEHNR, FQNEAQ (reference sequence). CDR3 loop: CASTTGGAGTEAFF. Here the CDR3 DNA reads TGTGCCAGCACAACAGGGGGCGCAGGCACTGAAGCTTTCTTT.

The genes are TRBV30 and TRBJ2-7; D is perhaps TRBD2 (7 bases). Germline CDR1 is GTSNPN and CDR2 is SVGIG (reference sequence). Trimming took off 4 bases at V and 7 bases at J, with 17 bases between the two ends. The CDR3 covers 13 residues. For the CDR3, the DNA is TGTGCCTGGACGGCGGGGGCCTTGGAGGAGCAGTACTTC. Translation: CAWTAGALEEQYF. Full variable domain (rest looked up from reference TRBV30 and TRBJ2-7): SQTIHQWPATLVQPVGSPLSLECTVEGTSNPNLYWYRQAAGRGLQLLFYSVGIGQISSEVPQNLSASRPQDRQFILSSKKLLLSDSGFYLCAWTAGALEEQYFGPGTRLTVT.

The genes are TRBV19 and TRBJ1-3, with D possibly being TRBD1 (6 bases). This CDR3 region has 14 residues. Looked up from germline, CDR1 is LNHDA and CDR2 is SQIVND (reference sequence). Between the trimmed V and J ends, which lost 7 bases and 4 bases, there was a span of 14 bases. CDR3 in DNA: TGTGCCAGTAAACGAGAACAGGGAGGAAACACCATATATTTT. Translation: CASKREQGGNTIYF.

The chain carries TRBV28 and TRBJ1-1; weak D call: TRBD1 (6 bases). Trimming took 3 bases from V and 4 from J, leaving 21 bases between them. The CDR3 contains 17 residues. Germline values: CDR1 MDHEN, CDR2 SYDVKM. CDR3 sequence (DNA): TGTGCCAGCAGTTTCTTGGGGGGGCGGATCCAGATCACTGAAGCTTTCTTT. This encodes CASSFLGGRIQITEAFF.

The CDR3 DNA sequence: TGTGCCAGCAGGAGGGACAGAATAAACACCGGGGAGCTGTTTTTT. Translation gives CASRRDRINTGELFF. The J gene is TRBJ2-2, the V gene TRBV2; 7 nucleotides line up with TRBD1. V gave up 6 bases and J gave up 2 bases; unmatched junction bases: 6. CDR1 SNHLY and CDR2 FYNNEI come from the germline V gene. This CDR3 is 15 amino acids long.

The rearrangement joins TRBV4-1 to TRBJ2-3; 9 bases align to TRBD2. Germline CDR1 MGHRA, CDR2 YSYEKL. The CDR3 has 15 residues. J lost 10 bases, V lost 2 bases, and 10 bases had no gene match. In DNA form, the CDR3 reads TGCGCCAGCAGCCAATCAAGCGGGGGGTCTCGCCCGCAGTATTTT. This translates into CASSQSSGGSRPQYF.

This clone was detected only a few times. CDR3 sequence: CASSLGGNSPLHF. The CDR3, as DNA: TGTGCCAGCAGCCTAGGAGGCAATTCACCCCTCCACTTT. The chain combines TRBV11-2 with TRBJ1-6; unclear D gene. Deletions cut 5 bases from V and 7 bases from J, with 9 bases between. Germline loops: CDR1 SGHAT, CDR2 FQNNGV. The CDR3 runs to 13 residues.

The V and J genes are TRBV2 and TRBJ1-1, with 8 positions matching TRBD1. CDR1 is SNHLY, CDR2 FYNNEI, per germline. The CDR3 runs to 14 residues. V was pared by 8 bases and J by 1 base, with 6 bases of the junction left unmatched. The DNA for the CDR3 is TGTGCCAGCGCCCCTGGGACAGGGAACACTGAAGCTTTCTTT. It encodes CASAPGTGNTEAFF.

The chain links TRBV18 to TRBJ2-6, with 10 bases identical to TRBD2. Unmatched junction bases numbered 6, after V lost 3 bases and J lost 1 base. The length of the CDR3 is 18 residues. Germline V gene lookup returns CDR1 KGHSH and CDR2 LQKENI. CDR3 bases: TGTGCCAGCTCACCCGTACTAGCGGGGTGGTCTGGGGCCAACGTCCTGACTTTC. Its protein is CASSPVLAGWSGANVLTF.

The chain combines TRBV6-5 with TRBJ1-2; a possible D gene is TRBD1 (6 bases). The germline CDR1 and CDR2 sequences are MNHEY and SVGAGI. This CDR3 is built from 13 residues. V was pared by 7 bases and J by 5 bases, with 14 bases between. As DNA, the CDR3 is TGTGCCAGCATCTCGAGGGGGATGTATGGCTACACCTTC. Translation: CASISRGMYGYTF.

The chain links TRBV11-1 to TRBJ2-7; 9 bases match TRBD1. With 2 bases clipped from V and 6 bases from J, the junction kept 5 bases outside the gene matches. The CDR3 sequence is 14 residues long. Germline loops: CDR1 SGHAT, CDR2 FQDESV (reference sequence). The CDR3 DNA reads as TGTGCCAGCAGCTTAACGGACAGGGGAGGCGAGCAGTACTTC. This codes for CASSLTDRGGEQYF.

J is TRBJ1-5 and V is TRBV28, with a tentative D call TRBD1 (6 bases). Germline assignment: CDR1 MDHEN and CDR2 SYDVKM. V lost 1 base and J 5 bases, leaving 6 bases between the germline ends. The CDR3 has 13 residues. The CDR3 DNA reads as TGTGCCAGCAGTTTATACAGGGATCAGCCCCAGCATTTT. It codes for CASSLYRDQPQHF.

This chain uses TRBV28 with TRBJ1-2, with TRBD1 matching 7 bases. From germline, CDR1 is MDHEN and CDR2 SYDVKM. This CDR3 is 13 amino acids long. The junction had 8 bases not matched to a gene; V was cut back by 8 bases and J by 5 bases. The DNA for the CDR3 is TGTGCCAGCGGCCTGGCCAGGGGGTATGGCTACACCTTC. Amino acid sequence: CASGLARGYGYTF.

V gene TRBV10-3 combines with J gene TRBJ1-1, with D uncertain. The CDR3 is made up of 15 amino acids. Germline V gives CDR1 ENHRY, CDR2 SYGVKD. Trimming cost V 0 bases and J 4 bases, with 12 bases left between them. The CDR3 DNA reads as TGTGCCATCAGTGAGTCGAGGAACCCCGGCACTGAAGCTTTCTTT. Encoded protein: CAISESRNPGTEAFF.

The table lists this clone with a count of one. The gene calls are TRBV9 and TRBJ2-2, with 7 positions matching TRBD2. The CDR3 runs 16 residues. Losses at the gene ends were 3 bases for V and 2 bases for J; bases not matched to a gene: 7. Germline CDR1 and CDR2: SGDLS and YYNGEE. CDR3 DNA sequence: TGTGCCAGCAGCGCTCGGGGGGACCTAAACACCGGGGAGCTGTTTTTT. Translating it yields CASSARGDLNTGELFF.

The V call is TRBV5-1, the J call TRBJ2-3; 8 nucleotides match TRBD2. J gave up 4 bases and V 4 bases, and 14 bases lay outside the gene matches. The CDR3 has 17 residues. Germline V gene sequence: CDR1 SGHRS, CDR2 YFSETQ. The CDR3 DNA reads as TGCGCCAGCAGCCCCTCGACTAGCGCGAGAGGATCAGATACGCAGTATTTT. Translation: CASSPSTSARGSDTQYF.

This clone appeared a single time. The CDR3 sequence is CASSRFSGTGEKLFF. The DNA for the CDR3 is TGCGCCAGCAGCCGATTCTCCGGGACAGGGGAAAAACTGTTTTTT. This chain links TRBV4-1 with TRBJ1-4; 9 nucleotides align to TRBD1. This CDR3 spans 15 amino acids. Germline V gives CDR1 MGHRA, CDR2 YSYEKL. V was clipped by 4 bases and J by 8 bases; unmatched bases: 8.

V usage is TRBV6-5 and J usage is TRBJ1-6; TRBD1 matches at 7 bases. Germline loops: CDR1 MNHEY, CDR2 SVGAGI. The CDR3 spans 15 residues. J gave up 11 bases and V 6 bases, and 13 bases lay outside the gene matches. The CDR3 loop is CASSPLDRATTPLHF. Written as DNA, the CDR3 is TGTGCCAGCAGCCCCTTAGACAGGGCGACCACACCCCTCCACTTT.

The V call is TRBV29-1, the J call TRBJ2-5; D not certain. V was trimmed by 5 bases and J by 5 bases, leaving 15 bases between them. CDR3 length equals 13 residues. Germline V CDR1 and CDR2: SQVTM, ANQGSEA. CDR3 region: CSVLSPGEETQYF. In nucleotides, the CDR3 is TGCAGCGTTTTAAGTCCCGGAGAGGAGACCCAGTACTTC.

The DNA of the CDR3 is TGTGCCAGTAGGGCCGGGGGGGGCGTCCCAGATACGCAGTATTTT. This sequence encodes CASRAGGGVPDTQYF. This chain uses TRBV19 with TRBJ2-3, with 8 bases matching TRBD2. CDR1 is LNHDA, CDR2 SQIVND, per germline (reference sequence). The trim removed 6 bases at V and 4 bases at J, leaving 9 bases unmatched. The CDR3 covers 15 residues.

CDR3 bases: TGTGCCAGTAGTATCGGGAGCTCTGGAAACACCATATATTTT. Its protein product is CASSIGSSGNTIYF. The chain uses TRBV19 and TRBJ1-3; D remains unclear. CDR3 length equals 14 residues. The germline gives CDR1 LNHDA, CDR2 SQIVND (reference sequence). V was cut by 3 bases and J by 0 bases, with 6 bases left in between.